A selection of T cell receptor beta chains follows, all from one sample in a study of spatial heterogeneity in lung cancer. TCRdb re-called the 5' RACE reads through MiXCR, storing one row per CDR3 protein. The sample includes tens of thousands of distinct CDR3 sequences, approximately 5% of them seen just once. This specimen consisted of PBMCs, obtained at surgery. Source of these receptors: a male donor with early-stage non-small cell lung cancer. The CDR3 runs from the conserved cysteine through the conserved F or W. The order of the fields is clone size, J gene, V gene, D gene, CDR3 protein, CDR3 DNA. D genes are given only for firm matches. Not every row has a clone size; where given, it reads once, few, many or a size class.

many,TRBJ2-3,TRBV29-1,NA,CSVRDTPSTDTQYF,TGCAGCGTCCGGGACACACCCAGCACAGATACGCAGTATTTT
few,TRBJ2-3,TRBV20-1,TRBD2,CSASGAGGTSTDTQYF,TGCAGTGCGAGCGGTGCGGGAGGCACCTCCACAGATACGCAGTATTTT
many,TRBJ2-2,TRBV29-1,NA,CSVGGTGELFF,TGCAGCGTTGGGGGTACCGGGGAGCTGTTTTTT
many,TRBJ1-4,TRBV20-1,TRBD1,CSATGTGDNEKLFF,TGCAGTGCAACCGGGACAGGGGATAATGAAAAACTGTTTTTT
many,TRBJ1-2,TRBV7-9,NA,CASSSRQTNYGYTF,TGTGCCAGCAGCTCTCGACAGACTAACTATGGCTACACCTTC
many,TRBJ2-1,TRBV27,TRBD2,CASSLGLAGVEQFF,TGTGCCAGCAGTTTAGGACTAGCGGGAGTTGAGCAGTTCTTC
many,TRBJ2-7,TRBV7-2,NA,CASSLGLGYEQYF,TGTGCCAGCAGCTTAGGGTTGGGGTACGAGCAGTACTTC
NA,TRBJ2-1,TRBV7-2,TRBD2,CASRRGGTSGSNEQFF,TGTGCCAGCAGACGAGGGGGGACTAGCGGGAGTAATGAGCAGTTCTTC
many,TRBJ2-5,TRBV12-3/TRBV12-4,NA,CASRPGHQETQYF,TGTGCCAGCAGGCCCGGACATCAAGAGACCCAGTACTTC
many,TRBJ2-2,TRBV30,TRBD2,CAWTFPGLAGPGELFF,TGTGCCTGGACCTTTCCGGGACTAGCGGGACCCGGGGAGCTGTTTTTT
many,TRBJ2-1,TRBV9,TRBD1,CASSEETGGRNEQFF,TGTGCCAGCAGCGAGGAGACAGGGGGTCGGAATGAGCAGTTCTTC
many,TRBJ1-4,TRBV7-9,NA,CASSPGRSRGKKLFF,TGTGCCAGCAGCCCAGGCCGGAGCAGAGGCAAAAAACTGTTTTTT
many,TRBJ2-3,TRBV5-1,NA,CASSLDWGRKDTQYF,TGCGCCAGCAGCTTAGATTGGGGGAGGAAGGATACGCAGTATTTT
many,TRBJ2-7,TRBV20-1,NA,CSVVGHSYEQYF,TGCAGTGTTGTCGGGCACTCCTACGAGCAGTACTTC
NA,TRBJ1-1,TRBV19,NA,CASSISSGVNTEAFF,TGTGCCAGTAGTATAAGTTCAGGGGTGAACACTGAAGCTTTCTTT
many,TRBJ2-7,TRBV6-1,TRBD1,CASSEGDSYEQYF,TGTGCCAGCAGTGAAGGGGACAGCTACGAGCAGTACTTC
few,TRBJ2-7,TRBV6-5,NA,CASSPLGGWMQEQYF,TGTGCCAGCAGTCCCCTCGGGGGTTGGATGCAAGAGCAGTACTTC
few,TRBJ2-3,TRBV15,NA,CATMEDASTDTQYF,TGTGCCACCATGGAGGATGCTAGCACAGATACGCAGTATTTT
many,TRBJ2-6,TRBV19,NA,CASRPAGSGANVLTF,TGTGCCAGTAGGCCCGCAGGGTCTGGGGCCAACGTCCTGACTTTC
many,TRBJ2-3,TRBV5-4,NA,CASSPAQGGDTQYF,TGTGCCAGCAGTCCCGCCCAGGGAGGAGATACGCAGTATTTT
many,TRBJ2-3,TRBV6-5,NA,CASSPPHSSDTQYF,TGTGCCAGCAGTCCCCCCCATAGCTCCGATACGCAGTATTTT
many,TRBJ1-1,TRBV28,TRBD1,CASRPPGGDRDTEAFF,TGTGCCAGCAGGCCCCCTGGGGGGGACAGGGACACTGAAGCTTTCTTT
many,TRBJ2-1,TRBV7-3,TRBD2,CASSPGLANNEQFF,TGTGCCAGCAGCCCAGGACTAGCGAACAATGAGCAGTTCTTC
NA,TRBJ2-2,TRBV28,TRBD1,CASSYISGTGLNTGELFF,TGTGCCAGCAGCTACATTTCCGGGACAGGCCTGAACACCGGGGAGCTGTTTTTT
few,TRBJ2-5,TRBV6-6,TRBD1,CASSGSGGFGSETQYF,TGTGCCAGCAGTGGCTCAGGGGGCTTCGGGTCAGAGACCCAGTACTTC
NA,TRBJ1-3,TRBV6-1,NA,CASNLKIGSSGNTIYF,TGTGCCAGCAACCTGAAAATTGGGAGCTCTGGAAACACCATATATTTT
many,TRBJ2-7,TRBV4-2,TRBD2,CASSQGSGGNEQYF,TGTGCCAGCAGCCAAGGATCGGGGGGAAACGAGCAGTACTTC
many,TRBJ1-2,TRBV7-9,NA,CASSLGRYGYTF,TGTGCCAGCAGCTTAGGCCGTTATGGCTACACCTTC
medium-sized,TRBJ2-4,TRBV10-2,NA,CASSEKNIQYF,TGCGCCAGCAGTGAGAAGAACATTCAGTACTTC
NA,TRBJ1-5,TRBV27,NA,CASSQDRYQPQHF,TGTGCCAGCAGTCAAGACAGATATCAGCCCCAGCATTTT
many,TRBJ2-7,TRBV20-1,TRBD1,CSATGGHYEQYF,TGCAGTGCTACAGGGGGCCACTACGAGCAGTACTTC
many,TRBJ1-3,TRBV15,NA,CATPGGNSGNTIYF,TGTGCCACCCCCGGCGGCAACTCTGGAAACACCATATATTTT
NA,TRBJ2-3,TRBV5-1,TRBD1,CASSAGQGAGTQYF,TGCGCCAGCAGCGCCGGACAGGGTGCAGGTACGCAGTATTTT
medium-sized,TRBJ2-7,TRBV7-9,TRBD2,CASSRLAGGLNEQYF,TGTGCCAGCAGCCGACTAGCGGGAGGGCTTAATGAGCAGTACTTC
many,TRBJ2-1,TRBV20-1,NA,CSAQPGLLNNEQFF,TGCAGTGCCCAGCCGGGACTCCTCAACAATGAGCAGTTCTTC
many,TRBJ2-3,TRBV6-1,NA,CASTLQYTQYF,TGTGCCAGCACTTTACAGTATACGCAGTATTTT
many,TRBJ2-7,TRBV7-9,NA,CTSSPNFEQYF,TGTACCAGCAGCCCAAACTTCGAGCAGTACTTC
many,TRBJ1-1,TRBV28,NA,CASSFDPRVLDTEAFF,TGTGCCAGCAGTTTCGATCCCCGAGTGTTGGACACTGAAGCTTTCTTT
many,TRBJ1-4,TRBV7-6,NA,CASSLVSEKLFF,TGTGCCAGCAGCTTAGTTAGCGAAAAACTGTTTTTT
NA,TRBJ1-1,TRBV28,NA,CASSQQVLTTEAFF,TGTGCCAGCAGTCAACAGGTTCTAACCACTGAAGCTTTCTTT
many,TRBJ1-5,TRBV7-6,TRBD1,CASSPGTGVDQPQHF,TGTGCCAGCAGCCCTGGGACAGGGGTCGATCAGCCCCAGCATTTT
many,TRBJ2-1,TRBV24-1,NA,CATSGTPPYNEQFF,TGTGCCACCAGTGGGACGCCTCCGTACAATGAGCAGTTCTTC
many,TRBJ2-1,TRBV6-6,TRBD2,CASSWLAGEYNEQFF,TGTGCCAGCAGTTGGCTAGCGGGAGAATACAATGAGCAGTTCTTC
many,TRBJ2-4,TRBV6-5,TRBD1,CASSRGQGRNIQYF,TGTGCCAGCAGTCGCGGACAGGGTAGAAACATTCAGTACTTC
many,TRBJ2-1,TRBV7-2,NA,CASSPSRTAINEQFF,TGTGCCAGCAGCCCCTCCCGGACAGCCATCAATGAGCAGTTCTTC
many,TRBJ1-6,TRBV5-1,NA,CASSSLGTIDSPLHF,TGCGCCAGCAGCTCGCTCGGGACAATCGATTCACCCCTCCACTTT
many,TRBJ2-5,TRBV12-3/TRBV12-4,NA,CASSWKRDQETQYF,TGTGCCAGCAGCTGGAAGAGAGACCAAGAGACCCAGTACTTC
many,TRBJ1-1,TRBV12-3/TRBV12-4,NA,CASSTTQGTEAFF,TGTGCCAGCAGCACCACCCAAGGCACTGAAGCTTTCTTT